This entry describes one T cell receptor (beta chain). This clonotype occurred many times. It has no known antigen specificity. Qualities for individual bases were not recorded, and no much larger clone is one base off. From the germline V gene (reference sequence), CDR1 is LGHDT and CDR2 is YNNKEL. Including the terminal cysteine and phenylalanine, the CDR3 comprises 17 residues. Of all the DNA, just the CDR3 is kept, 51 bases in frame from base 1. The junction shows trimming of 1 base on V and 4 bases on J, and the gene matches do not reach 4 bases of it. Interpreted using the paper, the time point label stands for: around 42 days after influenza vaccine administration. This record comes from a study of response to subunit inactivated influenza vaccine (dated 2018 in TCRdb). Concerning the study at large: The study used deep quantitative T cell receptor repertoire profiling to track responses to a trivalent subunit inactivated influenza vaccine.

Summary of the overall study and its limitations: According to the authors, only a limited number of new T cells may be recruited by each seasonal influenza vaccination.

The library came from RT-PCR. The run used an Illumina HiSeq 2500. Starting from the raw public reads, TCRdb applied fastp trimming at Q25, assembled clones with MiXCR and retained in-frame beta chains. Rows with a matching CDR3 protein are joined into one entry that keeps the most common DNA and genes. The sample table holds roughly 570,000 distinct CDR3 sequences, of which 10% to 15% were seen once. Of the sample, less than 15% is held by the ten largest clones. This clonotype originated in a man between 50 and 59 years old who received an inactivated influenza vaccine. Donor details come from another sample of the same person, matched by shared clones. Sequencing was performed on PBMCs from blood, taken around seven weeks after vaccination. The V and J genes are TRBV3-1 and TRBJ2-1, and 13 junction bases match TRBD2. The CDR3: CASSQVQLAGGYNEQFF. The bases read TGTGCCAGCAGCCAAGTACAACTAGCGGGGGGGTACAATGAGCAGTTCTTC.